Below are 5 T cell receptor beta chains sequenced from a single sample in a study of PD-1 blockade in classical Hodgkin lymphoma. Here immunoSEQ multiplex PCR was the method, and the copy in TCRdb shows in-frame clones only, minus some. The repertoire includes about 35,000 clones, around 90% of them detected once, and more than 0.2% sits in the top ten. Brentuximab vedotin exposure varied among the patients, all of whom had relapsed after autologous stem cell transplantation. By magnetic negative selection, CD4+ T cells were purified from thawed PBMCs. The sequences come from CD4+ T cells from blood, collected at baseline. The source is a human donor with classical Hodgkin lymphoma.

The rearrangement links TRBV4-1 to TRBJ1-3; weak D call: TRBD1 (5 bases). Trimming removed 4 bases at V and 5 bases at J, with 21 bases between. Germline assignment: CDR1 MGHRA and CDR2 YSYEKL. The CDR3 spans 17 residues. Here the CDR3 DNA reads TGCGCCAGCAGCCCTAAGCCGGGACGGGACGGGAGAAACACCATATATTTT. Its translation: CASSPKPGRDGRNTIYF.

The V call is TRBV5-5, the J call TRBJ2-3, with a possible D match to TRBD2 (6 bases). The CDR3 extends over 17 amino acids. Germline V gene lookup returns CDR1 SGHKS and CDR2 YYEKEE (reference sequence). The V end lost 1 base, the J end lost 2 bases, and 17 bases lay between the germline ends. The CDR3, as DNA: TGTGCCAGCAGCTTGTTCGGAGGGGCTAGCATCACAGATACGCAGTATTTT. As protein: CASSLFGGASITDTQYF.

This chain links TRBV2 with TRBJ2-7; D may correspond to TRBD1 or TRBD2 (5 bases each). Germline V lookup: CDR1 SNHLY, CDR2 FYNNEI. V lost 3 bases and J 4 bases, leaving 13 bases between the germline ends. This CDR3 is 14 amino acids long. This CDR3 is CASSEGPGWYEQYF. The CDR3 nucleotides read TGTGCCAGCAGTGAGGGACCGGGTTGGTACGAGCAGTACTTC.

The chain carries TRBV11-2 and TRBJ1-1; 9 bases are a match to TRBD1. The CDR3 consists of 14 residues. The germline V gene encodes CDR1 SGHAT and CDR2 FQNNGV. Trimming removed 5 bases from V and 4 bases from J; junction bases left unmatched: 5. For the CDR3, the DNA is TGTGCCAGCAGCAGGACAGGGGTAGTCACTGAAGCTTTCTTT. It codes for CASSRTGVVTEAFF.

The CDR3 loop reads CASSKKRGPYEQYF. Written as DNA, the CDR3 is TGTGCCAGCAGCAAGAAACGGGGGCCCTACGAGCAGTACTTC. The V and J genes are TRBV13 and TRBJ2-7; D could derive from TRBD1 or TRBD2 (6 bases each). The CDR3 totals 14 residues. Trimming stripped 5 bases from V and 2 bases from J, with 13 bases between. Germline V gene sequence: CDR1 PRHDT, CDR2 FYEKMQ (reference sequence).